The T cell receptor (beta chain) under discussion was sequenced for a study of T-cell memory formation after mild COVID-19. Study-wide background: Among the donors, TCR clusters were largely specific to each donor. Study-level points and caveats: Detection of some responders pre-infection suggested pre-existing cross-reactive memory T cells participated. Researchers report contracting CD4+ clones mostly in CM and EM, with CD8+ clones in EMRA.

CDR1 is MGHRA, CDR2 YSYEKL, per germline. Trimming shortened V by 1 base and J by 1 base, and 13 bases separated the two germline ends. This CDR3 has 16 amino acids. cDNA libraries for TCR alpha and TCR beta, carrying sample barcodes and UMIs, came from 5'RACE with constant-segment primers. MiXCR was run by TCRdb on the 5' RACE reads, yielding one entry per CDR3 protein. The table has about 110,000 distinct CDR3 sequences, roughly 20% seen once. On this clonotype itself: Its cognate antigen is unknown.

The clonotype originates from a man between 18 and 29 years old who had mild COVID-19 (a few samples of this study predate the infection). Cell type and time point are not known. This rearrangement joins TRBV4-1 to TRBJ2-5; D possibly corresponds to TRBD2 (6 bases). The specimen sequenced was PBMCs or a T cell subset sorted from them (not recorded which). The CDR3 protein is CASSQGDWGLQETQYF. CDR3 sequence (DNA): TGCGCCAGCAGCCAAGGGGACTGGGGCCTCCAAGAGACCCAGTACTTC.